This TCR beta chain was recovered during a study of identical twins. This clonotype has a handful of counts. Germline lookup yields CDR1 ENHRY and CDR2 SYGVKD. This CDR3 has 16 amino acids. Trimming at V came to 8 bases and at J to 6 bases, leaving 12 bases not matched to a gene. A single record per CDR3 protein comes from TCRdb applying MiXCR to the 5' RACE reads. The repertoire consists of under 350,000 distinct CDR3 sequences, with around 9.7% occurring once and the leading ten covering 5.5% to 9%. This sample also belongs to another study, concerning yellow fever vaccine responses in identical twins.

Sequences were obtained from CD8+ T cells sorted from blood. This receptor was identified in a woman aged 18-29 years in good health. The V gene is TRBV10-3, the J gene TRBJ2-2; 10 positions match TRBD2. The CDR3 loop reads CAISRGLAGVSGELFF. CDR3 bases: TGTGCCATCTCAAGGGGGCTAGCGGGAGTATCCGGGGAGCTGTTTTTT.